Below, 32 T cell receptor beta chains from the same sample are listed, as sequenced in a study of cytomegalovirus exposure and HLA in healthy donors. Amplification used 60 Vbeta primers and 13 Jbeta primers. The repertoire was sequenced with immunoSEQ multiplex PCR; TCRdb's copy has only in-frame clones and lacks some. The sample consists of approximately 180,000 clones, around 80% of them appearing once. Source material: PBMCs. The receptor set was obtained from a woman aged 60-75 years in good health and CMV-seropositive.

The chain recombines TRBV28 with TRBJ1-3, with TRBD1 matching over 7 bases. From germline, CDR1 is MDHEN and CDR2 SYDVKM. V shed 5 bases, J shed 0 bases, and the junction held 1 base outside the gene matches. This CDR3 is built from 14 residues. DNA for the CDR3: TGTGCCAGCAGTCCAGGGGGCTCTGGAAACACCATATATTTT. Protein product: CASSPGGSGNTIYF.

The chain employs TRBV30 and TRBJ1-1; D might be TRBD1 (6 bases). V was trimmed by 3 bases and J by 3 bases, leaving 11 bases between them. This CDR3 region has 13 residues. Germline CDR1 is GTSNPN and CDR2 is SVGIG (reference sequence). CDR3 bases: TGTGCCTGGAGCCTAGGGGGGGACACTGAAGCTTTCTTT. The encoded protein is CAWSLGGDTEAFF.

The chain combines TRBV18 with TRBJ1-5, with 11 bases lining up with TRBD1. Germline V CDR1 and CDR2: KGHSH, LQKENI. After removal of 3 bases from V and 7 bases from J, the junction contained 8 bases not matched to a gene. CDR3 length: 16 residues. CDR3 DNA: TGTGCCAGCTCACCCGGACAGGGGGCCGCACAGCAGCCCCAGCATTTT. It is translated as CASSPGQGAAQQPQHF.

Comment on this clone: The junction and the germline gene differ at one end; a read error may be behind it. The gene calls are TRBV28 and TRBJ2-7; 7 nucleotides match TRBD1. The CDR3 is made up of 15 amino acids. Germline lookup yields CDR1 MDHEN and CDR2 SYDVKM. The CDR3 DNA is TGTGCCAGCAGGTTATCGGCAGGGGGTGGCTACGAGCAGTACTTC. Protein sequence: CASRLSAGGGYEQYF.

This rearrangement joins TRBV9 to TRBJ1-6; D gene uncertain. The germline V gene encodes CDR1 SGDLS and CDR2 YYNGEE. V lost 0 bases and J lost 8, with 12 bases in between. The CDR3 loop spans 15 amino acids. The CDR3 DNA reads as TGTGCCAGCAGCGTAGAGCCCATAGCAGATTCACCCCTCCACTTT. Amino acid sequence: CASSVEPIADSPLHF.

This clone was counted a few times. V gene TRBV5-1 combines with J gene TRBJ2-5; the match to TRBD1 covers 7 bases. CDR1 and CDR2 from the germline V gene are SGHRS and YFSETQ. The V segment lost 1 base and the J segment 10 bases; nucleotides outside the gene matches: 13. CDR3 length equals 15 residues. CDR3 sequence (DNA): TGCGCCAGCAGCTTGTATACAGGGGCCTCCGGGGACCAGTACTTC. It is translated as CASSLYTGASGDQYF.

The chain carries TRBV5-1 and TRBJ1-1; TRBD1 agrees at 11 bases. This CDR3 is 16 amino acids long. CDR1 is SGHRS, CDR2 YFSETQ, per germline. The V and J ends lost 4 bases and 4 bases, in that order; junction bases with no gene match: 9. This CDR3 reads CASSPRTGGGFTEAFF. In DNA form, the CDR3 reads TGCGCCAGCAGCCCCCGGACAGGGGGCGGATTCACTGAAGCTTTCTTT.

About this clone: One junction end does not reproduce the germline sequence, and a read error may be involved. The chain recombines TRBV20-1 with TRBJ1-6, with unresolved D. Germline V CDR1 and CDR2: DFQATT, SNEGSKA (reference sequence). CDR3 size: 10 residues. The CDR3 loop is CSARTETENF. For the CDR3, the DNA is TGCAGTGCTAGAACGGAGACTGAAAACTTT.

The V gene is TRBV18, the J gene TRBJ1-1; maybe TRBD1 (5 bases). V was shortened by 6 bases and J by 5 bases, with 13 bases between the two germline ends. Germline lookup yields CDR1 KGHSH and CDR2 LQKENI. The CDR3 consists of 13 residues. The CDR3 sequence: CASSDVRGTEAFF. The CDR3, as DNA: TGTGCCAGCTCTGACGTTCGGGGGACTGAAGCTTTCTTT.

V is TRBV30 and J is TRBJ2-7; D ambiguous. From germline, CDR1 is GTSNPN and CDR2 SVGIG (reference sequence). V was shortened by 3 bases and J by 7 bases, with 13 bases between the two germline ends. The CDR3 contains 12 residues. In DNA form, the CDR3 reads TGTGCCTGGAGCTGGAGAGATGGAGAGCAGTACTTC. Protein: CAWSWRDGEQYF.

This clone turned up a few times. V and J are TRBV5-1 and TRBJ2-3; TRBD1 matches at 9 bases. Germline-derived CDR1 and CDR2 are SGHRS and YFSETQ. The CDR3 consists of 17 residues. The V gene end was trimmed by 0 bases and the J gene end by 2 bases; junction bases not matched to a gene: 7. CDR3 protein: CASSLGIRDRATDTQYF. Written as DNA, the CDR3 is TGCGCCAGCAGCTTGGGGATCCGGGACAGGGCCACAGATACGCAGTATTTT.

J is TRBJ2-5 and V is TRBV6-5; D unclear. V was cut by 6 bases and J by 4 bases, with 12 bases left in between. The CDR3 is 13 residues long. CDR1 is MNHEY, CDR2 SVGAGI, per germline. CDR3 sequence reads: CASSKEFRETQYF. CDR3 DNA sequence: TGTGCCAGCAGCAAGGAGTTTAGAGAGACCCAGTACTTC.

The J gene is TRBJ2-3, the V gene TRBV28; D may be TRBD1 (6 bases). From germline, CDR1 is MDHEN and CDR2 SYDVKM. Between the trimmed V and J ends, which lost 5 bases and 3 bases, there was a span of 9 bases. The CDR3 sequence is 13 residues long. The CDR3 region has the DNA TGTGCCAGCAGTCCCGGACAGACAGATACGCAGTATTTT. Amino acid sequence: CASSPGQTDTQYF.

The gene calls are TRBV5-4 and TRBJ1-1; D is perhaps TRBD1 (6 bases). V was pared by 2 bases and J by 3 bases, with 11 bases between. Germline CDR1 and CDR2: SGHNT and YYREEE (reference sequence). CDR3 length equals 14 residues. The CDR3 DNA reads TGTGCCAGCAGCTTAACAGGGCGGGACACTGAAGCTTTCTTT. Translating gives CASSLTGRDTEAFF.

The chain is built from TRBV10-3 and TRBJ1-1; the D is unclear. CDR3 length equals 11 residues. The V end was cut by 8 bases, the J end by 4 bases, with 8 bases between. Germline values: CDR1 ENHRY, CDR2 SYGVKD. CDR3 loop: CAIGEVTEAFF. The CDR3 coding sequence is TGTGCCATCGGGGAGGTCACTGAAGCTTTCTTT.

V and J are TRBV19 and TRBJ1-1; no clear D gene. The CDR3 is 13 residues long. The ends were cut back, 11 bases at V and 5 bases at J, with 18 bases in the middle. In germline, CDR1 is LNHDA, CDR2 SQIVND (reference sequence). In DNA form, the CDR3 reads TGTGCCTCCAGTGGAGATTTGGGTACTGAAGCTTTCTTT. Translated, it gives CASSGDLGTEAFF.

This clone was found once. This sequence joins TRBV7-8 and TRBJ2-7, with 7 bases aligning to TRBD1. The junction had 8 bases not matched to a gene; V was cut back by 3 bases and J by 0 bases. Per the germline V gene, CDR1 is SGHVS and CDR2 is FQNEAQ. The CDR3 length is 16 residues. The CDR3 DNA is TGTGCCAGCAGCTTCATCCGGGACAGAGGCTCCTACGAGCAGTACTTC. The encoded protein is CASSFIRDRGSYEQYF.

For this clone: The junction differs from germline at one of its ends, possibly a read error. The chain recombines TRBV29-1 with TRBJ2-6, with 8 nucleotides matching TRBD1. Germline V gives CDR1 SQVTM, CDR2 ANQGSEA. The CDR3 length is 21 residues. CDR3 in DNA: TGCAGCAAGAAAACCCGACTACACAGACAGGGGCTAAGCTCTGGGGCCAACGGCCTGACTTTC. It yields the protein CSKKTRLHRQGLSSGANGLTF. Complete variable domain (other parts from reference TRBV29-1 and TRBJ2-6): SAVISQKPSRDICQRGTSLTIQCQVDSQVTMMFWYRQQPGQSLTLIATANQGSEATYESGFVIDKFPISRPNLTFSTLTVSNMSPEDSSIYLCSKKTRLHRQGLSSGANGLTFGAGSRLTVL.

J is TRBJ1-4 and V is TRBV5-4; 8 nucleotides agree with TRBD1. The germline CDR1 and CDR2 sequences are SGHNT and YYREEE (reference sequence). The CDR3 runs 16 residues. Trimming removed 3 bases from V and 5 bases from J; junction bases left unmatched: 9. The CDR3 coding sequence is TGTGCCAGCAGCTCCGGGACAGGCCTCCCAAATGAAAAACTGTTTTTT. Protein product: CASSSGTGLPNEKLFF.

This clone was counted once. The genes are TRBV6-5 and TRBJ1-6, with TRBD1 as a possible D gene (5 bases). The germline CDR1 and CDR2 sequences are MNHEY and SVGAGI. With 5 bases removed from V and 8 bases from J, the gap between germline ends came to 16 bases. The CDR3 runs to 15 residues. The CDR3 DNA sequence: TGTGCCAGCAGTAAGGGGTCAGGGAATGATTCACCCCTCCACTTT. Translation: CASSKGSGNDSPLHF.

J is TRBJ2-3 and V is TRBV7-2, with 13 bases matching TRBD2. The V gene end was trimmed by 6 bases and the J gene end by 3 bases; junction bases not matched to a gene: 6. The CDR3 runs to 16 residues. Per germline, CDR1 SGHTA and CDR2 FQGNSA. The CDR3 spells CASRQLAGGQTDTQYF. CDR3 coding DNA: TGTGCCAGCAGGCAACTAGCGGGAGGGCAAACAGATACGCAGTATTTT.

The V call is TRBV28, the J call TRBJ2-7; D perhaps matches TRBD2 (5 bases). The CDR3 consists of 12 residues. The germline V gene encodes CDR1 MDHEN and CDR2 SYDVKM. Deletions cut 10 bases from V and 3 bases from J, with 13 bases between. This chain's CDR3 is CATKLEGYEQYF. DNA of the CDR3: TGTGCCACGAAACTCGAGGGCTACGAGCAGTACTTC.

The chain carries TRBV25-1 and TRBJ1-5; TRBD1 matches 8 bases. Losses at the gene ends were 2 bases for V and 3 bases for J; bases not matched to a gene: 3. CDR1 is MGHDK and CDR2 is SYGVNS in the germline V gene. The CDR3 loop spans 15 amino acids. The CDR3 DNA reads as TGTGCCAGCAGTGAAGACAGGGGAGACAATCAGCCCCAGCATTTT. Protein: CASSEDRGDNQPQHF.

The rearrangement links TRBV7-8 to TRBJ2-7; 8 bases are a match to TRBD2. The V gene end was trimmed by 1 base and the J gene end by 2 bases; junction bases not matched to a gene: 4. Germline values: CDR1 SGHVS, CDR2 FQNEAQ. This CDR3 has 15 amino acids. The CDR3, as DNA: TGTGCCAGCAGCTTAGTTACTAGCGGTACCTACGAGCAGTACTTC. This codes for CASSLVTSGTYEQYF.

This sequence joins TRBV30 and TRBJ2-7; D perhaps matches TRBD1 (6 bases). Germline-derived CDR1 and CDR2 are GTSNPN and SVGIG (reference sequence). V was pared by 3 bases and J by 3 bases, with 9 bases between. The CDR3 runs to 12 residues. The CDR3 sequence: CAWRGRGYEQYF. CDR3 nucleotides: TGTGCCTGGAGGGGCAGGGGCTACGAGCAGTACTTC.

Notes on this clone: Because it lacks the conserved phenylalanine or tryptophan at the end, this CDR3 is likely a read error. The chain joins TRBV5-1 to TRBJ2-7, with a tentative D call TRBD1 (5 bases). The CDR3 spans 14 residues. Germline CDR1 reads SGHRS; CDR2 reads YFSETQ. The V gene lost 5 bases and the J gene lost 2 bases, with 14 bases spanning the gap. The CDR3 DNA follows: TGCGCCAGCAGTCCGCAGGGTGGGGCCTACGAGCAGTACCTC. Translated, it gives CASSPQGGAYEQYL.

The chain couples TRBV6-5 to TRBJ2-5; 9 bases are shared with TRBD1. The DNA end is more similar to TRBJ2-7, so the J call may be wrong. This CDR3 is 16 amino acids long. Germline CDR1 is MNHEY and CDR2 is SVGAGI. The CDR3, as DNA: TGTGCCAGCAGTTCCAGGGGACAGGGAAGTTACTACGAGCAGTACTTC. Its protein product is CASSSRGQGSYYEQYF.

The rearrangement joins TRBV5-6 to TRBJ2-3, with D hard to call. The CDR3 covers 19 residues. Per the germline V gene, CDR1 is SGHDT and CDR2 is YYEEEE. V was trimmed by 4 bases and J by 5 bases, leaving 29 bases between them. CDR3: CASSRIPLSGGPPRDTQYF. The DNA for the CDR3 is TGTGCCAGCAGCCGCATCCCTCTATCTGGCGGTCCTCCCCGAGATACGCAGTATTTT. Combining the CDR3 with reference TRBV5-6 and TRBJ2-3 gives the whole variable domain DAGVTQSPTHLIKTRGQQVTLRCSPKSGHDTVSWYQQALGQGPQFIFQYYEEEERQRGNFPDRFSGHQFPNYSSELNVNALLLGDSALYLCASSRIPLSGGPPRDTQYFGPGTRLTVL.

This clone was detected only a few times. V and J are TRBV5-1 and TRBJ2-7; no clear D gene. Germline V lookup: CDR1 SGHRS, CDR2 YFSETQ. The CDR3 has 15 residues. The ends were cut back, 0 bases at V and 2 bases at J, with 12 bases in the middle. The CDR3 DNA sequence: TGCGCCAGCAGCTTGGCCGGAACTAACCCCTACGAGCAGTACTTC. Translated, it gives CASSLAGTNPYEQYF.

CDR3 sequence: CASSLSPRGDEKLFF. CDR3 bases: TGTGCCAGCAGTTTATCTCCCAGGGGGGATGAAAAACTGTTTTTT. The chain recombines TRBV27 with TRBJ1-4; 7 bases are shared with TRBD1. The germline V gene encodes CDR1 MNHEY and CDR2 SMNVEV (reference sequence). There are 15 residues in the CDR3. V shed 0 bases, J shed 6 bases, and the junction held 4 bases outside the gene matches.

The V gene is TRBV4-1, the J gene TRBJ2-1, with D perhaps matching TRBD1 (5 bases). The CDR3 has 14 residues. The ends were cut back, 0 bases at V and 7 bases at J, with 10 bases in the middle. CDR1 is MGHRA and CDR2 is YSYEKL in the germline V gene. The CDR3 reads CASSQEEGVNEQFF. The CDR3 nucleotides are TGCGCCAGCAGCCAAGAGGAAGGGGTAAATGAGCAGTTCTTC.

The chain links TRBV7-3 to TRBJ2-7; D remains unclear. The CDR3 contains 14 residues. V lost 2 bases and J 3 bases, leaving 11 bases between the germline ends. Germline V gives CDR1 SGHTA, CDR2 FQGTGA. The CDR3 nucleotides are TGTGCCAGCAGCTTAGAGGCTAGAGGCTACGAGCAGTACTTC. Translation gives CASSLEARGYEQYF.